This T cell receptor beta chain emerged from a study of response to subunit inactivated influenza vaccine. A single record per CDR3 protein comes from TCRdb applying MiXCR to the RT-PCR reads. Of about 800,000 distinct CDR3 sequences listed, roughly 20% are singletons. Regarding the study as a whole: Authors suggested each seasonal flu vaccination may recruit only limited numbers of new T cells.

Comments on this clonotype: What it binds is not known.

CDR3 length equals 17 residues. Trimming took 3 bases from V and 6 from J; bases not matched to a gene: 10. Looked up from germline, CDR1 is LNHDA and CDR2 is SQIVND (reference sequence). The chain joins TRBV19 to TRBJ1-5; the match to TRBD1 covers 11 bases. The sequencing here drew on PBMCs from blood, taken roughly 5 days after vaccination. The receptor was isolated from a man aged 50-60 years who received an inactivated influenza vaccine. CDR3 nucleotide sequence: TGTGCCAGTAGTATCGAGACCGGGACAGGGGGGGGTCAGCCCCAGCATTTT. This sequence encodes CASSIETGTGGGQPQHF.